These T cell receptor beta chains were read from a single sample in a study of shared clonotypes between healthy human individuals. Here immunoSEQ multiplex PCR was the method, and the copy in TCRdb shows in-frame clones only, minus some. The data show over a million clones, with approximately 96% seen just once and over 1% held by the top ten. The sequencing sample was made of naive CD4+ T cells sorted from blood. The receptors originated from a man between 25 and 39 years old in good health. Each CDR3 is given with its conserved first and last residue. D genes are given only for firm matches. Clone size is given for some rows only: seen once, a few or many times, or a class if the clone is expanded.

14 | - | TRBJ2-1 | once | TRBV2 | CASSGTSRHNEQFF | TGTGCCAGCAGTGGAACTAGCCGGCACAATGAGCAGTTCTTC
13 | - | TRBJ2-5 | - | TRBV5-1 | CASSLASEEIQYF | TGCGCCAGCAGCTTGGCGTCCGAGGAGATCCAGTACTTC
16 | TRBD1 | TRBJ2-3 | - | TRBV11-3 | CASSLGDSSSTDTQYF | TGTGCCAGCAGCCTCGGGGACAGCTCTAGCACAGATACGCAGTATTTT
14 | - | TRBJ2-1 | once | TRBV27 | CASRPRTTYNEQFF | TGTGCCAGCAGACCCCGGACAACCTACAATGAGCAGTTCTTC
12 | - | TRBJ1-1 | - | TRBV2 | CASSEPNTEAFF | TGTGCCAGCAGTGAACCGAACACTGAAGCTTTCTTT
15 | - | TRBJ1-3 | - | TRBV18 | CASSPTGNSGNTIYF | TGTGCCAGCTCACCAACCGGAAACTCTGGAAACACCATATATTTT
16 | - | TRBJ2-2 | - | TRBV2 | CASSVGGQGFAGELFF | TGTGCCAGCAGTGTGGGGGGCCAGGGTTTCGCCGGGGAGCTGTTTTTT
19 | - | TRBJ1-5 | - | TRBV7-9 | CASSFWGNEAGRGNQPQHF | TGTGCCAGCAGCTTTTGGGGGAACGAGGCGGGGCGCGGGAATCAGCCCCAGCATTTT
15 | TRBD2 | TRBJ2-7 | - | TRBV5-1 | CASSPSGSASYEQYF | TGCGCCAGCAGCCCTAGCGGGAGTGCGTCCTACGAGCAGTACTTC
14 | TRBD2 | TRBJ2-1 | - | TRBV7-8 | CASSFRTSYNEQFF | TGTGCCAGCAGCTTCCGGACTAGCTACAATGAGCAGTTCTTC
19 | TRBD1 | TRBJ2-6 | - | TRBV4-1 | CASSLGTGLGVSGANVLTF | TGCGCCAGCAGCCTGGGGACAGGTCTGGGGGTGTCTGGGGCCAACGTCCTGACTTTC
11 | - | TRBJ2-7 | - | TRBV18 | CASSSSYEQYF | TGTGCCAGCTCAAGCTCCTACGAGCAGTACTTC
17 | TRBD2 | TRBJ2-7 | - | TRBV7-8 | CASSQGTSGRLRGEQYF | TGTGCCAGCAGCCAAGGGACTAGCGGGAGACTGAGGGGCGAGCAGTACTTC
17 | TRBD1 | TRBJ1-4 | - | TRBV4-2 | CASSQEPWGTGDEKLFF | TGTGCCAGCAGCCAAGAGCCTTGGGGGACAGGGGACGAAAAACTGTTTTTT
13 | - | TRBJ1-2 | - | TRBV7-6 | CASSLKQGYGYTF | TGTGCCAGCAGCTTAAAACAGGGATATGGCTACACCTTC
16 | - | TRBJ2-6 | - | TRBV7-8 | CASSLAGGSGANVLTF | TGTGCCAGCAGCCTCGCAGGCGGGTCTGGGGCCAACGTCCTGACTTTC
16 | TRBD1 | TRBJ1-4 | - | TRBV27 | CASSSYRGRIGEKLFF | TGTGCCAGCAGTTCTTACAGGGGGCGCATCGGTGAAAAACTGTTTTTT
12 | TRBD2 | TRBJ2-3 | - | TRBV29-1 | CSGAGGTDTQYF | TGCAGCGGGGCGGGGGGGACAGATACGCAGTATTTT
14 | TRBD1 | TRBJ1-2 | - | TRBV6-1 | CASSRTGFDYGYTF | TGTGCCAGCTCACGGACAGGGTTTGACTATGGCTACACCTTC
15 | TRBD1 | TRBJ2-3 | - | TRBV9 | CASSARQGDADTQYF | TGTGCCAGCAGCGCCAGACAGGGGGATGCAGATACGCAGTATTTT
16 | TRBD1 | TRBJ1-5 | - | TRBV10-3 | CAISERGQGANQPQHF | TGTGCCATCAGTGAAAGAGGACAGGGGGCAAATCAGCCCCAGCATTTT
14 | TRBD2 | TRBJ2-1 | - | TRBV2 | CASKLGEGGNEQFF | TGTGCCAGCAAATTAGGGGAGGGAGGCAATGAGCAGTTCTTC
16 | TRBD1 | TRBJ2-5 | - | TRBV7-8 | CASSLYVGQGEETQYF | TGTGCCAGCAGCCTTTACGTAGGACAGGGAGAAGAGACCCAGTACTTC
14 | - | TRBJ1-3 | - | TRBV5-8 | CASSPGTDGNTIYF | TGTGCCAGCAGCCCCGGGACTGATGGAAACACCATATATTTT
16 | - | TRBJ2-5 | - | TRBV10-1 | CASSDSPGSYQETQYF | TGCGCCAGCAGTGACTCACCCGGGAGTTACCAAGAGACCCAGTACTTC
15 | TRBD2 | TRBJ2-2 | - | TRBV19 | CASSMWLAATGELFF | TGTGCCAGTAGTATGTGGCTAGCGGCTACCGGGGAGCTGTTTTTT
18 | TRBD2 | TRBJ2-1 | - | TRBV28 | CASRSGTSTLLRYNEQFF | TGTGCCAGCAGGTCCGGGACTAGCACCCTCCTGCGGTACAATGAGCAGTTCTTC
15 | - | TRBJ2-5 | - | TRBV9 | CASSVGPLGRETQYF | TGTGCCAGCAGCGTAGGGCCCCTGGGTAGGGAGACCCAGTACTTC
14 | - | TRBJ2-3 | - | TRBV11-2 | CASSFELASDTQYF | TGTGCCAGCAGCTTCGAGCTAGCAAGCGATACGCAGTATTTT
16 | - | TRBJ2-2 | - | TRBV6-5 | CASSYSGTLNTGELFF | TGTGCCAGCAGTTACTCCGGGACTTTGAACACCGGGGAGCTGTTTTTT
16 | - | TRBJ1-1 | - | TRBV5-1 | CASTSSPGVMNTEAFF | TGCGCCAGCACCTCCAGCCCAGGGGTCATGAACACTGAAGCTTTCTTT
14 | - | TRBJ1-2 | - | TRBV6-5 | CASSYSTGRYGYTF | TGTGCCAGCAGTTACTCCACAGGGCGGTATGGCTACACCTTC
16 | - | TRBJ2-2 | - | TRBV28 | CASSWPVLRNTGELFF | TGTGCCAGCAGTTGGCCCGTACTGCGTAATACCGGGGAGCTGTTTTTT
13 | - | TRBJ2-7 | - | TRBV6-5 | CASIGGAGYEQYF | TGTGCCAGCATAGGGGGGGCAGGCTACGAGCAGTACTTC
13 | - | TRBJ2-7 | - | TRBV5-6 | CASSLGLVNEQYF | TGTGCCAGCAGCTTGGGACTAGTTAACGAGCAGTACTTC
13 | - | TRBJ1-1 | - | TRBV6-6 | CASRPRMNTEAFF | TGTGCCAGCAGACCCCGTATGAACACTGAAGCTTTCTTT
17 | - | TRBJ2-2 | - | TRBV7-2 | CASTPSPVLANTGELFF | TGTGCCAGCACCCCATCTCCCGTGCTAGCGAACACCGGGGAGCTGTTTTTT
14 | - | TRBJ2-3 | - | TRBV15 | CATSRANPTDTQYF | TGTGCCACCAGCAGAGCAAACCCCACAGATACGCAGTATTTT
13 | - | TRBJ1-1 | - | TRBV7-3 | CASSARMNTEAFF | TGTGCCAGCAGCGCACGAATGAACACTGAAGCTTTCTTT